This is a list of T cell receptor beta chains from one sample in a study of vaccination effects on CD4 cells after COVID-19. No antigen is known for these receptors. The method was immunoSEQ multiplex PCR; TCRdb's version includes in-frame clones alone and lacks a portion of them. The profile covers some 25,000 clones, with around 70% appearing a single time and 7.8% taken by the ten largest. Sequencing was performed on CD4+ T cells from PBMCs cultured with SARS-CoV-2 spike peptides, taken after COVID-19 vaccination. These TCRs come from a human donor who received a COVID-19 vaccine. Each CDR3 is given with its conserved first and last residue. A D gene is named only where the DNA matches it firmly. Clone size appears in some rows only: once, few, many, or a class for an expanded clone.

CDR3 protein	CDR3 DNA	D gene	clone size	V gene	J gene
CASSRQGGQPQHF	TGTGCCAGCAGTCGACAGGGAGGTCAGCCCCAGCATTTT	TRBD1	-	TRBV12-3/TRBV12-4	TRBJ1-5
CASRRVPGGYTF	TGTGCCAGCCGCCGGGTGCCGGGAGGCTACACCTTC	-	-	TRBV2	TRBJ1-2
CASSSTSTNEKLFF	TGCGCCAGCAGCTCGACGTCAACTAATGAAAAACTGTTTTTT	-	few	TRBV5-1	TRBJ1-4
CASSFPPRVWGEETQYF	TGTGCCAGCAGCTTCCCCCCCCGAGTCTGGGGGGAAGAGACCCAGTACTTC	-	-	TRBV11-2	TRBJ2-5
CASSQDRLGEQFF	TGTGCCAGCAGCCAAGATAGGCTTGGTGAGCAGTTCTTC	-	-	TRBV4-2	TRBJ2-1
CASEDGAGSGNTIYF	TGTGCCAGCGAAGATGGGGCTGGTTCGGGAAACACCATATATTTT	-	-	TRBV9	TRBJ1-3
CASSLSRGTRFHEQFF	TGTGCCAGCAGCCTCTCCCGCGGGACTAGATTCCATGAGCAGTTCTTC	TRBD2	-	TRBV7-2	TRBJ2-1
CASSPRVGQATGGAFF	TGTGCCAGCTCCCCCAGGGTGGGGCAGGCTACTGGGGGAGCTTTCTTT	-	-	TRBV18	TRBJ1-1
CASSDILGGSRYTF	TGTGCCAGCAGTGATATTTTGGGGGGAAGTCGCTACACCTTC	-	few	TRBV27	TRBJ1-2
CASSLGHEYGYTF	TGTGCCAGCAGCCTGGGACATGAGTATGGCTACACCTTC	-	-	TRBV7-2	TRBJ1-2
CASSHPGQGPYEQYF	TGCGCCAGCAGCCACCCGGGACAGGGACCCTACGAGCAGTACTTC	TRBD1	-	TRBV4-1	TRBJ2-7
CASRKRAQGNEKLFF	TGTGCCAGTAGAAAAAGGGCCCAGGGGAATGAAAAACTGTTTTTT	-	-	TRBV19	TRBJ1-4
CAITGRDSDTQYF	TGTGCCATCACGGGGCGGGATTCAGATACGCAGTATTTT	-	-	TRBV10-3	TRBJ2-3
CASSTLGGVNEQFF	TGTGCCAGTAGTACGCTCGGCGGAGTAAATGAGCAGTTCTTC	-	-	TRBV19	TRBJ2-1
CASSLGGLPDYEQYF	TGTGCCAGCAGCTTGGGGGGATTACCCGACTACGAGCAGTACTTC	-	-	TRBV5-8	TRBJ2-7
CASTSGTKNTGELFF	TGTGCCAGCACTTCCGGGACCAAAAACACCGGGGAGCTGTTTTTT	-	-	TRBV6-6	TRBJ2-2
CASSHHGAVASSYEQYF	TGTGCCAGCAGCCACCACGGGGCAGTGGCCAGCTCCTACGAGCAGTACTTC	-	-	TRBV16	TRBJ2-7
CSASQDPGTGELFF	TGCAGTGCTAGTCAAGACCCGGGCACCGGGGAGCTGTTTTTT	-	few	TRBV20-1	TRBJ2-2
CASSPGTITDTQYF	TGTGCCAGCAGCCCCGGGACGATCACAGATACGCAGTATTTT	-	-	TRBV11-2	TRBJ2-3
CASSFDSTMNTEAFF	TGCGCCAGCAGCTTCGACAGTACCATGAACACTGAAGCTTTCTTT	-	-	TRBV5-1	TRBJ1-1
CASSLALTGALSNNEQFF	TGTGCCAGCTCACTTGCCTTAACAGGGGCGCTGTCGAACAATGAGCAGTTCTTC	TRBD1	once	TRBV18	TRBJ2-1
CASSFSAQGNTGELFF	TGCGCCAGCAGCTTTTCCGCTCAGGGGAACACCGGGGAGCTGTTTTTT	-	once	TRBV5-1	TRBJ2-2
CASSQGQGAPEAFF	TGTGCCAGCAGCCAGGGACAGGGGGCGCCTGAAGCTTTCTTT	TRBD1	-	TRBV7-9	TRBJ1-1
CASSQEMGNTEAFF	TGCGCCAGCAGCCAAGAGATGGGTAACACTGAAGCTTTCTTT	-	few	TRBV4-1	TRBJ1-1
CASSATRQGEAFF	TGTGCCAGCAGCGCAACCCGACAGGGCGAAGCTTTCTTT	TRBD1	-	TRBV11-3	TRBJ1-1
CASRRMGWSSYEQYF	TGTGCCAGCAGGAGGATGGGGTGGAGCTCCTACGAGCAGTACTTC	-	-	TRBV5-4	TRBJ2-7
CASSQSGTYEQYF	TGTGCCAGCAGTCAGTCAGGAACCTACGAGCAGTACTTC	-	-	TRBV28	TRBJ2-7